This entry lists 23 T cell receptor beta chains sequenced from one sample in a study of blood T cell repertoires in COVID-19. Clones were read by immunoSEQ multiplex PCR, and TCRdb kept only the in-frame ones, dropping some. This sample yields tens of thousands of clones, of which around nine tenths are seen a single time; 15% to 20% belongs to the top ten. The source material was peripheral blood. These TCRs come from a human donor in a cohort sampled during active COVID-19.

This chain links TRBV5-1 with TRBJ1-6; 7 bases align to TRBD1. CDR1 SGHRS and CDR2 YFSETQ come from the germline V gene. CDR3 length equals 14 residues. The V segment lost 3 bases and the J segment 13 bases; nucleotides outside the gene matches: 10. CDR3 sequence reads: CASSWDSSEVPLHF. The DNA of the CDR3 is TGCGCCAGCAGCTGGGACAGCAGTGAGGTGCCCCTCCACTTT.

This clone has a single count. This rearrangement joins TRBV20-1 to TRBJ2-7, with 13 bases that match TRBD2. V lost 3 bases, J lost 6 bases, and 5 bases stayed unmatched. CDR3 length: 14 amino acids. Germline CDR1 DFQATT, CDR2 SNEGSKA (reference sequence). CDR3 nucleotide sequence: TGCAGTGCTAGTACTAGCGGGGGGGGCGCCGAGCAGTACTTC. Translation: CSASTSGGGAEQYF.

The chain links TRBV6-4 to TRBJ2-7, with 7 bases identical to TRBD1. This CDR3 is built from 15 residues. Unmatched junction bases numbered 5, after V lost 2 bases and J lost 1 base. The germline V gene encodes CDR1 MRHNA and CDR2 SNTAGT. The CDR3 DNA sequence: TGTGCCAGCAGTGACGATCCGGGACAGTCCTACGAGCAGTACTTC. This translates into CASSDDPGQSYEQYF.

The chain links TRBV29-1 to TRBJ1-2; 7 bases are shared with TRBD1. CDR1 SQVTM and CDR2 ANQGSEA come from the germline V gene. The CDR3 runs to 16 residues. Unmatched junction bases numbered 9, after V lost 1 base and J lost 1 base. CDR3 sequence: CSVEAEGTDFNYGYTF. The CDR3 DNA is TGCAGCGTTGAAGCGGAGGGGACAGACTTTAACTATGGCTACACCTTC.

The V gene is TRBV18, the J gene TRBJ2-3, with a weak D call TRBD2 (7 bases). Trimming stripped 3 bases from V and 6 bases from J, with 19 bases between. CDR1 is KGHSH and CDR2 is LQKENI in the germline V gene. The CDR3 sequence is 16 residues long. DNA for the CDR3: TGTGCCAGCTCACCCCTTGGAGGCGGGGGCCGGGATACGCAGTATTTT. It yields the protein CASSPLGGGGRDTQYF.

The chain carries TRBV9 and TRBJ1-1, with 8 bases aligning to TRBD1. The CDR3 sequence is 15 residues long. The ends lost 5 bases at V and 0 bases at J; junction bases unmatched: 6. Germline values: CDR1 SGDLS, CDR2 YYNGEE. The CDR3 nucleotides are TGTGCCAGCAGTAGGGGGGGACAGGTGAACACTGAAGCTTTCTTT. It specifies CASSRGGQVNTEAFF.

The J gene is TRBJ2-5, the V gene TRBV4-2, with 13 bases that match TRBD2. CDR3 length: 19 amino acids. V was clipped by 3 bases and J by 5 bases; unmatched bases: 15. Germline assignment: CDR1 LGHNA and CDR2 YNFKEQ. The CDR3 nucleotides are TGTGCCAGCAGCCAGGACTCCCCCTCTGGACTAGCGGGAGTTGAGACCCAGTACTTC. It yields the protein CASSQDSPSGLAGVETQYF.

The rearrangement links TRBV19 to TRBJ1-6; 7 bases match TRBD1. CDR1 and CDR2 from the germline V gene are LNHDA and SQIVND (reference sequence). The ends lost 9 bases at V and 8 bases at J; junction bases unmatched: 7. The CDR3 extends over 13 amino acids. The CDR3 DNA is TGTGCCAGCGGAGACAGGGAACATTCACCCCTCCACTTT. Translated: CASGDREHSPLHF.

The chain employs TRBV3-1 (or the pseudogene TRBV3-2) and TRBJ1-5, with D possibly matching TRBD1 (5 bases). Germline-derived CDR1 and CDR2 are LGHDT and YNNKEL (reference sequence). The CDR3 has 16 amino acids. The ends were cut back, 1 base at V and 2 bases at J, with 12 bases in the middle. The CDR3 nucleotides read TGTGCCAGCAGCCAAGTTCAGGGCCGGGGCAATCAGCCCCAGCATTTT. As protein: CASSQVQGRGNQPQHF.

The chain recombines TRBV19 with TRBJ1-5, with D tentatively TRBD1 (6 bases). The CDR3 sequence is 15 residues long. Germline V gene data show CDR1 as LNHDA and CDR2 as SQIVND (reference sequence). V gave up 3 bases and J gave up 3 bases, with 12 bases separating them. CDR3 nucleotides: TGTGCCAGTAGTATTGAACAGGGAAACAATCAGCCCCAGCATTTT. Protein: CASSIEQGNNQPQHF. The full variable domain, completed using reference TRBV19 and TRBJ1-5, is DGGITQSPKYLFRKEGQNVTLSCEQNLNHDAMYWYRQDPGQGLRLIYYSQIVNDFQKGDIAEGYSVSREKKESFPLTVTSAQKNPTAFYLCASSIEQGNNQPQHFGDGTRLSIL.

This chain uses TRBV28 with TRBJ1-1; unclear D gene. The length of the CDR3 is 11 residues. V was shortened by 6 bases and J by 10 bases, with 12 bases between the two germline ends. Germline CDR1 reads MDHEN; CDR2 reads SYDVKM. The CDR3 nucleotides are TGTGCCAGCAGCCCCCGGGGAGTAGCTTTCTTT. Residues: CASSPRGVAFF.

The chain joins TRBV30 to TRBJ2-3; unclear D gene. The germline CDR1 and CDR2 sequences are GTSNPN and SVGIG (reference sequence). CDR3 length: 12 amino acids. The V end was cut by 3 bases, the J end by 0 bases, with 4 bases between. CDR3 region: CAWSPSTDTQYF. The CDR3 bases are TGTGCCTGGAGCCCGAGCACAGATACGCAGTATTTT.

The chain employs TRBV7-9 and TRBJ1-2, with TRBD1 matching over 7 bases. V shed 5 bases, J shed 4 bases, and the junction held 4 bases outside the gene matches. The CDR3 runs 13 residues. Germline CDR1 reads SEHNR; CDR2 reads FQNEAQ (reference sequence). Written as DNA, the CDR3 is TGTGCCAGCAGCGTCGGGACAGCCTATGGCTACACCTTC. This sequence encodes CASSVGTAYGYTF.

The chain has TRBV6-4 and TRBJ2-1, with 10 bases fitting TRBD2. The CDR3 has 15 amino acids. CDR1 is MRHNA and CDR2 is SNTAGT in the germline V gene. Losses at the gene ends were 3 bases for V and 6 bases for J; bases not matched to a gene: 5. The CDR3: CASSDLAGEGNEQFF. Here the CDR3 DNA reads TGTGCCAGCAGTGATCTAGCGGGAGAAGGCAATGAGCAGTTCTTC.

The CDR3 spells CASSHGRYGYTF. CDR3 DNA sequence: TGTGCCAGCAGCCATGGCCGCTATGGCTACACCTTC. This chain uses TRBV3-1 (or the pseudogene TRBV3-2) with TRBJ1-2; D gene ambiguous. Per germline, CDR1 LGHDT and CDR2 YNNKEL (reference sequence). The CDR3 contains 12 residues. The germline V and J ends were trimmed by 3 bases and 4 bases, with 6 bases remaining between them.

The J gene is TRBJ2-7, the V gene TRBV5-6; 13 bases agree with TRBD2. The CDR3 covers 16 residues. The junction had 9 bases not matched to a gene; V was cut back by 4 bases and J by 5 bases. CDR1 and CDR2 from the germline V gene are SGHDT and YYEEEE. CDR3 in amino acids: CASSIGTSGITDEQYF. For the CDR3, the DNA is TGTGCCAGCAGCATAGGGACTAGCGGGATTACCGACGAGCAGTACTTC.

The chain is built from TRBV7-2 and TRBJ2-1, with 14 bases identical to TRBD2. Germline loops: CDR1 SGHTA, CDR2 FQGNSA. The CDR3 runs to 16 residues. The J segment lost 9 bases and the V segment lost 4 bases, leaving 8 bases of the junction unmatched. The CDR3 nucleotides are TGTGCCAGCAGCTACACCGGGACTAGCGGGAGTATTGAGCAGTTCTTC. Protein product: CASSYTGTSGSIEQFF.

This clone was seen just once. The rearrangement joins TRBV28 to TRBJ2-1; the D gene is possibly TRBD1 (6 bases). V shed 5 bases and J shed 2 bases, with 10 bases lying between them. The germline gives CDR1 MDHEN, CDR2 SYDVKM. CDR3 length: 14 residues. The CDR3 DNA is TGTGCCAGCAGTCGCCGGACAGCCTACAATGAGCAGTTCTTC. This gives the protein CASSRRTAYNEQFF.

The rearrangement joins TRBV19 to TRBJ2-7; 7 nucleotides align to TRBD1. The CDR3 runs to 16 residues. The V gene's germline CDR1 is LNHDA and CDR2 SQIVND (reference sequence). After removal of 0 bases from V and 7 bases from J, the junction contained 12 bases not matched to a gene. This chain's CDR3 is CASSIERRQGGEEQYF. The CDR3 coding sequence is TGTGCCAGTAGTATAGAGCGGAGACAGGGTGGAGAAGAGCAGTACTTC.

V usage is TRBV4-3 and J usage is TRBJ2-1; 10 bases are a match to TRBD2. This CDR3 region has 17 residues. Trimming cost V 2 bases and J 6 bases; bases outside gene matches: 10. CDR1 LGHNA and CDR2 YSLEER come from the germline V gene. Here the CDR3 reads CASSQLPSGGAANEQFF. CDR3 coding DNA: TGCGCCAGCAGCCAACTCCCGAGCGGGGGGGCCGCCAATGAGCAGTTCTTC.

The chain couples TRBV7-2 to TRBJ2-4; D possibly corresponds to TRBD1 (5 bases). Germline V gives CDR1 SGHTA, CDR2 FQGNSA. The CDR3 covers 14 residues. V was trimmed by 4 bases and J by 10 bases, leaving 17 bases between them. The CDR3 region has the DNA TGTGCCAGCAGCTCAAAAGCCGTGGCAGGGATTCAGTACTTC. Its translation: CASSSKAVAGIQYF.

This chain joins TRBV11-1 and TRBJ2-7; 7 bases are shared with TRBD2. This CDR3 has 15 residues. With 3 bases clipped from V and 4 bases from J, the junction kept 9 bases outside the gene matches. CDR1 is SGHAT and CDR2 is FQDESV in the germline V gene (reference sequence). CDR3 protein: CASSLGTGGWYEQYF. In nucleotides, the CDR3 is TGTGCCAGCAGCTTGGGAACGGGAGGATGGTACGAGCAGTACTTC.

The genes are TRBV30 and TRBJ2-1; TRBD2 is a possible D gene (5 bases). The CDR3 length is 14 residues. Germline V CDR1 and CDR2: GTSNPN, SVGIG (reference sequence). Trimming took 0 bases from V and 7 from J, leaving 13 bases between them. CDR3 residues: CAWSVPGKWNEQFF. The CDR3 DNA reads TGTGCCTGGAGTGTCCCGGGAAAGTGGAATGAGCAGTTCTTC.